The clone carrying this TCR beta chain was seen ten or more times. A universal primer binding site was introduced by template switching. The final cDNA contained unique molecular identifiers. TCRdb reanalysed the 5' RACE reads using MiXCR and keeps one entry per CDR3 protein. This sample has hundreds of thousands of distinct CDR3 sequences, with approximately 24% found just once. The record originates from a study of identical twins. Trimming removed 6 bases at V and 3 bases at J, with 7 bases between. This CDR3 is built from 12 residues. Per germline, CDR1 SGHAT and CDR2 FQNNGV. There were only healthy Caucasians among the donors. These sequences were also reported in another study, on T cells expressing NK-cell markers.

Sequencing used CD4+ T cells sorted from blood. The TCR was taken from a woman aged 18 to 35 in good health. This sequence joins TRBV11-2 and TRBJ2-3, with D hard to call. The CDR3 sequence: CASSTRTDTQYF. Written as DNA, the CDR3 is TGTGCCAGCAGTACACGGACAGATACGCAGTATTTT.